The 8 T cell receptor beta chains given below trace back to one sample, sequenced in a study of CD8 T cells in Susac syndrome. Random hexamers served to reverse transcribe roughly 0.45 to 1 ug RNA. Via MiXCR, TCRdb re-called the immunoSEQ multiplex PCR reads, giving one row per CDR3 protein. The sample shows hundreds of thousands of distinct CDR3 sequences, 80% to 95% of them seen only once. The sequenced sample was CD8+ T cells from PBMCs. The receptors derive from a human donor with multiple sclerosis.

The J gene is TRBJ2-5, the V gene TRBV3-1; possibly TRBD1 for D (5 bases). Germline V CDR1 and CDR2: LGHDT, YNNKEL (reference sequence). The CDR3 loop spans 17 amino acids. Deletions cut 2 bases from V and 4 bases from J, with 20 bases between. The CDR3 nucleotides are TGTGCCAGCAGCCAATTCAGACAGTTCCGGTGCCGAGAGACCCAGTACTTC. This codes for CASSQFRQFRCRETQYF.

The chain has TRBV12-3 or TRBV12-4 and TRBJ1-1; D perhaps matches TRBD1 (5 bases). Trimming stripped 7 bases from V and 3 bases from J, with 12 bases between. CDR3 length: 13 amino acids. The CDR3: CASMTVGDTEAFF. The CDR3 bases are TGTGCCAGCATGACAGTCGGGGACACTGAAGCTTTCTTT.

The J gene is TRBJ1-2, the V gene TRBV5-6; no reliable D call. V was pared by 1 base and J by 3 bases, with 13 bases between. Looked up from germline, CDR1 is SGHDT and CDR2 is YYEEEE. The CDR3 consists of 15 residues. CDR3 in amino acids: CASSLSPGNDYGYTF. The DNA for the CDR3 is TGTGCCAGCAGCTTGTCCCCGGGGAATGACTATGGCTACACCTTC. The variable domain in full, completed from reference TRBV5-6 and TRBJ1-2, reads DAGVTQSPTHLIKTRGQQVTLRCSPKSGHDTVSWYQQALGQGPQFIFQYYEEEERQRGNFPDRFSGHQFPNYSSELNVNALLLGDSALYLCASSLSPGNDYGYTFGSGTRLTVV.

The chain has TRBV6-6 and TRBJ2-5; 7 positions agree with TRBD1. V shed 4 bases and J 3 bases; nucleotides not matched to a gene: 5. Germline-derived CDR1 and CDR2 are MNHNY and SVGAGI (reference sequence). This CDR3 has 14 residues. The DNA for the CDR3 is TGTGCCAGCAGTTTAGGACAGGCGAAAGAGACCCAGTACTTC. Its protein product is CASSLGQAKETQYF.

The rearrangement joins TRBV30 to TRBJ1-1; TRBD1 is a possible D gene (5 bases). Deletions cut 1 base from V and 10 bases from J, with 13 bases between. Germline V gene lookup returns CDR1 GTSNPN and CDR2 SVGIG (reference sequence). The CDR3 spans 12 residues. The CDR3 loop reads CAWSDWGGSAFF. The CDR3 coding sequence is TGTGCCTGGAGTGACTGGGGGGGGTCAGCTTTCTTT.

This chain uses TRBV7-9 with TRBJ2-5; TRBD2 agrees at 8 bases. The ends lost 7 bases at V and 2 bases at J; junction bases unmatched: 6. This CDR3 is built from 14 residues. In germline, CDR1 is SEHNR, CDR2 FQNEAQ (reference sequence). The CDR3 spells CASKDGGAQETQYF. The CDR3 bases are TGTGCCAGCAAGGACGGGGGGGCTCAAGAGACCCAGTACTTC.

The CDR3: CASLRGTEAFF. The CDR3 DNA sequence: TGTGCCAGCCTCCGGGGCACTGAAGCTTTCTTT. The rearrangement links TRBV2 to TRBJ1-1; no definite D call. The length of the CDR3 is 11 residues. The germline CDR1 and CDR2 sequences are SNHLY and FYNNEI. The ends were cut back, 8 bases at V and 4 bases at J, with 8 bases in the middle.

The CDR3 sequence: CASSPEPLRGQETQYF. In DNA, the CDR3 is TGTGCCAGCAGTCCGGAACCCCTACGGGGCCAAGAGACCCAGTACTTC. This rearrangement joins TRBV27 to TRBJ2-5; maybe TRBD2 (5 bases). The germline CDR1 and CDR2 sequences are MNHEY and SMNVEV (reference sequence). The CDR3 length is 16 residues. V was trimmed by 5 bases and J by 1 base, leaving 17 bases between them.